The clone carrying this T cell receptor beta chain has just one count. What it recognizes is unknown. One junction end disagrees with the germline gene, perhaps due to a read error. The primer mix had 60 Vbeta and 13 Jbeta primers. The assay was immunoSEQ multiplex PCR, and TCRdb's table has in-frame clones only and misses some. The sample yields 100,000 to 150,000 clones, approximately 78% seen once. This entry is derived from a study of cytomegalovirus exposure and HLA in healthy donors. Overall study findings and caveats: Immune exposure information available was restricted to CMV serostatus.

This CDR3 comprises 14 residues. The V gene's germline CDR1 is SSHAT and CDR2 FNYEAQ (reference sequence). The sequence derives from a woman in her 40s in good health and CMV-seropositive. This rearrangement joins TRBV7-7 to TRBJ1-1; no definite D call. Sequenced sample: PBMCs. This CDR3 reads CASTPPGVYTEAFF. The CDR3 nucleotides are TGTGCTAGCACCCCCCCCGGGGTGTACACTGAAGCTTTCTTT.